Below, 20 T cell receptor beta chains from the same sample are listed, as sequenced in a study of tumor-infiltrating lymphocytes in primary liver carcinoma. TCR beta cDNA was prepared out of roughly 450 ng total RNA by means of a constant-region primer. ARM-PCR was slightly modified, and three nested multiplex PCR rounds with it gave rise to the TCR beta libraries. With TRBV1-TRBV30 forward primers and a C-beta reverse primer, the first two PCR rounds were run for roughly 9 cycles each. TCRdb processed the multiplex PCR reads anew with MiXCR; each CDR3 protein has one entry. The sample includes about 120,000 distinct CDR3 sequences, around two thirds seen only once; the top ten take around 9.3%. It was from 20-30 mg of unsorted bulk tissue that RNA and DNA were co-extracted. What was sequenced was liver tumor tissue from sampling region 1. Subset here: tumor region T1, superior pole. These receptors originate from a woman aged 60-75 years with primary liver carcinoma and hepatitis B virus infection.

This clonotype has only a few counts. A much larger clone is a single base away; this may be a read error. The V and J genes are TRBV11-2 and TRBJ2-1; the match to TRBD2 covers 7 bases. The V and J ends lost 5 bases and 8 bases, in that order; junction bases with no gene match: 12. Germline V lookup: CDR1 SGHAT, CDR2 FQNNGV. The CDR3 covers 15 residues. The CDR3 DNA reads TGTGCCAGCAGCGACCGGGGCGGGGGTTGGGATGAGCAGTTCTTC. Protein sequence: CASSDRGGGWDEQFF.

The chain couples TRBV4-2 to TRBJ2-7; a possible D gene is TRBD1 (6 bases). The V gene lost 3 bases and the J gene lost 4 bases, with 16 bases spanning the gap. Germline CDR1 and CDR2: LGHNA and YNFKEQ. CDR3 length equals 15 residues. The CDR3 protein is CASSQEETGFYEQYF. The CDR3 DNA is TGTGCCAGCAGCCAGGAAGAGACAGGTTTTTACGAGCAGTACTTC.

This clonotype has at least ten counts. This chain uses TRBV6-5 with TRBJ1-6; D unclear. Trimming took off 4 bases at V and 10 bases at J, with 11 bases between the two ends. Germline CDR1 MNHEY, CDR2 SVGAGI. The CDR3 extends over 13 amino acids. The CDR3 loop reads CASSLGLDSPLHF. CDR3 DNA: TGTGCCAGCAGTTTGGGTCTAGACTCACCCCTCCACTTT.

Details on this clonotype: The conserved phenylalanine or tryptophan is not found at the CDR3 terminus, so this likely reflects a read error. V usage is TRBV11-2 and J usage is TRBJ2-5; 7 bases map to TRBD1. The CDR3 extends over 13 amino acids. Looked up from germline, CDR1 is SGHAT and CDR2 is FQNNGV. DNA of the CDR3: TGTGTCAGCAGCATAAGGGGGCTGGAGACCCAGTACTTA. Its translation: CVSSIRGLETQYL.

This clonotype occurred many times. The chain couples TRBV29-1 to TRBJ1-5; no firm D call. V was shortened by 7 bases and J by 4 bases, with 14 bases between the two germline ends. Germline V CDR1 and CDR2: SQVTM, ANQGSEA. The length of the CDR3 is 13 residues. CDR3: CSAQVTSNQPQHF. The CDR3 nucleotides are TGCAGCGCGCAGGTTACTTCTAATCAGCCCCAGCATTTT.

This clonotype was detected many times. V usage is TRBV6-5 and J usage is TRBJ2-1; D gene uncertain. V was shortened by 2 bases and J by 0 bases, with 11 bases between the two germline ends. The CDR3 is 16 residues long. In germline, CDR1 is MNHEY, CDR2 SVGAGI. CDR3 DNA: TGTGCCAGCAGTTACAGGATTTCTGTCTCCTACAATGAGCAGTTCTTC. Translation gives CASSYRISVSYNEQFF.

This clonotype was counted a single time. One end of the junction is discordant with germline, which a read error may explain. The chain recombines TRBV5-1 with TRBJ2-7; tentatively, D is TRBD1 (6 bases). Germline CDR1 is SGHRS and CDR2 is YFSETQ. This CDR3 has 14 amino acids. In DNA, the CDR3 is TGCTCCAGCAGCTTGGGGGCAGGTTTCTACGAGCAGTACTTC. Protein: CSSSLGAGFYEQYF.

This clonotype appeared a few times. This chain joins TRBV7-9 and TRBJ2-7; D is ambiguous. V lost 2 bases and J 4 bases, leaving 9 bases between the germline ends. Looked up from germline, CDR1 is SEHNR and CDR2 is FQNEAQ (reference sequence). This CDR3 comprises 13 residues. The CDR3, as DNA: TGTGCCAGCAGCTTATACCCCGCTTACGAGCAGTACTTC. It is translated as CASSLYPAYEQYF.

A word on this clonotype: One end of the junction is discordant with germline, which a read error may explain. J is TRBJ1-1 and V is TRBV12-3 or TRBV12-4; D gene uncertain. The CDR3 runs 14 residues. CDR3 bases: TGTGACAGCAGTCCATTCAGTGGTAACACTGAAGCTTTCTTT. It encodes CDSSPFSGNTEAFF.

This clonotype was picked up a small number of times. The rearrangement links TRBV6-5 to TRBJ2-6; weak D call: TRBD1 (6 bases). Germline V gene lookup returns CDR1 MNHEY and CDR2 SVGAGI. Trimming took off 2 bases at V and 0 bases at J, with 14 bases between the two ends. This CDR3 spans 18 amino acids. The CDR3, as DNA: TGTGCCAGCAGTTACCTCGGACAGTTCCTCTCTGGGGCCAACGTCCTGACTTTC. Translating it yields CASSYLGQFLSGANVLTF.

The rearrangement joins TRBV7-8 to TRBJ1-5; D is unclear. The germline CDR1 and CDR2 sequences are SGHVS and FQNEAQ. The CDR3 runs 15 residues. Trimming shortened V by 2 bases and J by 4 bases, and 12 bases separated the two germline ends. The CDR3 sequence: CASSLWEGLNQPQHF. DNA for the CDR3: TGTGCCAGCAGCTTATGGGAAGGGCTTAATCAGCCCCAGCATTTT.

About this clonotype itself: A read error may be the cause here, since a much bigger clone is one base away. The rearrangement joins TRBV4-1 to TRBJ2-1; TRBD2 matches 11 bases. This CDR3 has 16 amino acids. With 2 bases clipped from V and 13 bases from J, the junction kept 13 bases outside the gene matches. CDR1 is MGHRA and CDR2 is YSYEKL in the germline V gene. Written as DNA, the CDR3 is TGCGCCAGCAGCCAATCGTGGACTAGCGGGCAGGCCGATCAGTTCTTC. Protein product: CASSQSWTSGQADQFF.

The chain has TRBV6-6 and TRBJ1-1, with 7 nucleotides matching TRBD1. Germline lookup yields CDR1 MNHNY and CDR2 SVGAGI (reference sequence). This CDR3 contains 14 residues. After removal of 7 bases from V and 8 bases from J, the junction contained 13 bases not matched to a gene. CDR3 sequence (DNA): TGTGCCAGCAACCGGGACAGCCGGAGCACCGAAGCTTTCTTT. As protein: CASNRDSRSTEAFF.

Details on this clonotype: A read error is possible here, since a much larger clone lies one base away. V gene TRBV29-1 combines with J gene TRBJ2-3; D is unclear. The germline CDR1 and CDR2 sequences are SQVTM and ANQGSEA. The V end lost 7 bases, the J end lost 1 base, and 15 bases lay between the germline ends. This CDR3 has 14 amino acids. The CDR3: CSAETSRGTDTQYF. As DNA, the CDR3 is TGCAGCGCCGAGACATCCCGCGGCACAGATACGCAGTATTTT.

Remarks on this clonotype: Since no conserved phenylalanine or tryptophan closes the CDR3, a read error is the likely cause. V gene TRBV29-1 combines with J gene TRBJ2-2; D tentatively reads TRBD1 or TRBD2 (6 bases each). The CDR3 consists of 12 residues. Germline lookup yields CDR1 SQVTM and CDR2 ANQGSEA. CDR3 sequence: CIVGWGAVELFL. The DNA for the CDR3 is TGCATCGTCGGGTGGGGGGCCGTGGAGCTGTTTCTT.

A remark on this clonotype: A much larger clone lies a single base off, so this may be a read error. The J gene is TRBJ1-1, the V gene TRBV5-4, with 9 positions matching TRBD1. The CDR3 contains 14 residues. Germline CDR1 SGHNT, CDR2 YYREEE (reference sequence). V lost 7 bases to trimming and J lost 5 bases; unmatched junction nucleotides: 9. Here the CDR3 reads CASGRDREKTEAFF. The CDR3 nucleotides read TGTGCCAGCGGCCGGGACAGGGAGAAAACTGAAGCTTTCTTT.

J is TRBJ1-6 and V is TRBV4-1; D possibly corresponds to TRBD1 (6 bases). The germline V gene encodes CDR1 MGHRA and CDR2 YSYEKL. V lost 9 bases and J lost 5, with 23 bases in between. The CDR3 has 17 residues. The CDR3 coding sequence is TGCGCCAGAAGTCAAGATCGGGGGGGCGCGGATAATTCACCCCTCCACTTT. This sequence encodes CARSQDRGGADNSPLHF.

This clonotype appeared many times. CDR3 loop: CASSLRTARGEPQHF. The CDR3 DNA reads as TGTGCCAGCAGCTTGAGGACAGCTAGGGGGGAGCCCCAGCATTTT. The chain employs TRBV5-6 and TRBJ1-5; perhaps TRBD1 as D (6 bases). V lost 1 base, J lost 8 bases, and 16 bases lay in between. CDR1 and CDR2 (germline): SGHDT, YYEEEE. The CDR3 has 15 amino acids.

At least ten counts were recorded for this clonotype. J is TRBJ2-7 and V is TRBV12-3 or TRBV12-4, with D possibly being TRBD2 (5 bases). V lost 6 bases and J lost 5, with 17 bases in between. CDR3 length: 14 amino acids. The DNA of the CDR3 is TGTGCCAGCAGACCCCGGTCGGGGTTCAACGAGCAGTACTTC. This sequence encodes CASRPRSGFNEQYF.

As concerns this clonotype: A junction boundary mismatches the germline segment, possibly from a read error. This chain connects TRBV11-2 to TRBJ2-1; D uncertain. This CDR3 is 14 amino acids long. CDR1 SGHAT and CDR2 FQNNGV come from the germline V gene. The CDR3 loop is CASNQRNVRNKQFF. As DNA, the CDR3 is TGTGCCAGCAACCAGAGGAACGTCCGCAATAAGCAGTTCTTC.